This T cell receptor (beta chain) is from a study of blood T cell repertoires in COVID-19. Study in general: Donors in the United States, Italy and Spain gave samples during acute or convalescent COVID-19. PBMCs, B-cell-depleted T cells, or T cells were the source of the cDNA or gDNA that made up the material.

Authors' processing steps: Amplification of reference gene primers provided the estimated nucleated cell counts. Clones were read by immunoSEQ multiplex PCR, and TCRdb kept only the in-frame ones, dropping some. V, J and clone size were drawn from that table, and D and trimming were deduced from the DNA. The sample has hundreds of thousands of clones, around four fifths seen once. CDR3 length: 15 amino acids. The V call is TRBV12-1, the J call TRBJ1-6; whether TRBD1, the table's D call, matches the DNA was not checked. TRBV12-1 is reported as a pseudogene. Input material: peripheral blood. The receptor comes from a woman aged 70-85 years with active or convalescent COVID-19. The CDR3 sequence: CASSKDRELRTPLHF. In DNA, the CDR3 is TGTGCCAGCAGCAAGGACAGGGAGTTACGGACACCCCTCCACTTT.